Listed below are T cell receptor beta chains from one sample, sequenced in a study of long-term antiretroviral therapy in people with HIV. Some clones are missing from TCRdb's copy, which holds only in-frame ones; the method was immunoSEQ multiplex PCR. The sample records around 20,000 clones, roughly 83% being singletons. Sample: unsorted PBMCs, taken 0.9 years after starting antiretroviral therapy. Every receptor here comes from a man aged 18 to 29 with HIV. CDR3s include the opening cysteine and the closing phenylalanine or tryptophan. The order of the fields is D gene, J gene, clone size, V gene, CDR3 DNA, CDR3 protein. D genes are given only for firm matches. Clone size is stated in some rows and not others, as once, few, many or a class when expanded.

d_gene: TRBD1
j_gene: TRBJ1-1
abundance: .
v_gene: TRBV5-5
CDR3nt: TGTGCCAGCAGCTGGACAGGGCAAAGAACTGAAGCTTTCTTT
CDR3aa: CASSWTGQRTEAFF

d_gene: TRBD1
j_gene: TRBJ1-1
abundance: .
v_gene: TRBV7-3
CDR3nt: TGTGCCAGCAGCTTGTCCGGTATGGGGACAGGGGCTCATGAAGCTTTCTTT
CDR3aa: CASSLSGMGTGAHEAFF

d_gene: .
j_gene: TRBJ1-1
abundance: .
v_gene: TRBV19
CDR3nt: TGTGCCAGTAGTGTACAGGGTCGGGGTACTGAAGCTTTCTTT
CDR3aa: CASSVQGRGTEAFF

d_gene: .
j_gene: TRBJ1-3
abundance: .
v_gene: TRBV27
CDR3nt: TGTGCCAGCAGTCTGGGCCCTAGAAACACCATATATTTT
CDR3aa: CASSLGPRNTIYF

d_gene: TRBD1
j_gene: TRBJ1-1
abundance: .
v_gene: TRBV5-1
CDR3nt: TGCGCCAGCAGCGGACAGGGGGCCACTGAAGCTTTCTTT
CDR3aa: CASSGQGATEAFF

d_gene: TRBD2
j_gene: TRBJ2-1
abundance: .
v_gene: TRBV27
CDR3nt: TGTGCCAGCAGCCGCCTCTATAGCGGGGGGCCCGGCCATGAGCAGTTCTTC
CDR3aa: CASSRLYSGGPGHEQFF

d_gene: .
j_gene: TRBJ1-1
abundance: few
v_gene: TRBV27
CDR3nt: TGTGCCAGCAGTGTCCTCAGGGGCACTGAAGCTTTCTTT
CDR3aa: CASSVLRGTEAFF

d_gene: TRBD1
j_gene: TRBJ1-1
abundance: .
v_gene: TRBV7-8
CDR3nt: TGTGCCAGCAGCCGGGGACAGGGGGCAGGGTACACTGAAGCTTTCTTT
CDR3aa: CASSRGQGAGYTEAFF

d_gene: .
j_gene: TRBJ2-7
abundance: .
v_gene: TRBV6-5
CDR3nt: TGTGCCAGCAGTTACTCAGTGAACAGCCCCTACGAGCAGTACTTC
CDR3aa: CASSYSVNSPYEQYF

d_gene: TRBD2
j_gene: TRBJ2-7
abundance: few
v_gene: TRBV5-1
CDR3nt: TGCGCCAGCAGCTTGTCAGGGAGGGCGTACGAGCAGTACTTC
CDR3aa: CASSLSGRAYEQYF

d_gene: .
j_gene: TRBJ2-7
abundance: .
v_gene: TRBV11-2
CDR3nt: TGTGCCAGCAGTTCCTCGGCCATCTCGGCCGAGCAGTACTTC
CDR3aa: CASSSSAISAEQYF

d_gene: TRBD2
j_gene: TRBJ2-3
abundance: .
v_gene: TRBV5-1
CDR3nt: TGCGCCAGCAGCTCGCCGGGACTAGCGGGGGGGCCACAAGATACGCAGTATTTT
CDR3aa: CASSSPGLAGGPQDTQYF

d_gene: .
j_gene: TRBJ1-1
abundance: .
v_gene: TRBV19
CDR3nt: TGTGCCAGCCTACTGGGCACTGAAGCTTTCTTT
CDR3aa: CASLLGTEAFF

d_gene: .
j_gene: TRBJ1-3
abundance: .
v_gene: TRBV5-1
CDR3nt: TGCGCCAGCAGCTTGTTAGGGCGCCCGGGGGCCGATGGAAACACCATATATTTT
CDR3aa: CASSLLGRPGADGNTIYF

d_gene: .
j_gene: TRBJ2-2
abundance: few
v_gene: TRBV6-5
CDR3nt: TGTGCCAGCAGTTATGGGGAGATGACCGGGGAGCTGTTTTTT
CDR3aa: CASSYGEMTGELFF

d_gene: .
j_gene: TRBJ2-5
abundance: .
v_gene: TRBV2
CDR3nt: .
CDR3aa: CASVATGTGLYF